This record concerns one T cell receptor (beta chain) sequence. Germline CDR1 is ENHRY and CDR2 is SYGVKD. The CDR3 is made up of 14 amino acids. V shed 5 bases, J shed 5 bases, and the junction held 7 bases outside the gene matches. RNA transcripts served as the template for amplifying TCR beta CDR3 regions. First-round RT-PCR of the TCR CDR3 relied on the HTBI primer set. Via MiXCR, TCRdb re-called the multiplex PCR reads, giving one row per CDR3 protein. The sample has 500,000 to 650,000 distinct CDR3 sequences; over 45% are singletons. The data originate from a study of T cells in Graves' hyperthyroidism and ophthalmopathy.

The rearrangement links TRBV10-3 to TRBJ2-7; TRBD1 matches at 9 bases. The TCR originated in an adult woman with Graves' disease, either hyperthyroidism or ophthalmopathy (not recorded which). Sequencing used peripheral blood or thyroid tissue (not recorded which). CDR3 sequence: CAISTPGQGNEQYF. DNA of the CDR3: TGTGCCATCAGTACGCCGGGACAGGGTAACGAGCAGTACTTC.